This entry lists 21 T cell receptor beta chains sequenced from one sample in a study of shared T cell receptors in the human thymus. Sequencing used immunoSEQ multiplex PCR; TCRdb keeps in-frame clones, though not all of them. The data hold 500,000 to 550,000 clones, with about 80% observed a single time. A further study also used this sample, focusing on human thymus T cells.

Material for sequencing was thymocytes. Receptor source: a boy less than two years old with a congenital heart defect.

This chain links TRBV5-1 with TRBJ1-2; 8 bases are a match to TRBD1. The germline V gene has CDR1 SGHRS and CDR2 YFSETQ. V shed 2 bases, J shed 7 bases, and the junction held 7 bases outside the gene matches. This CDR3 is built from 14 residues. The chain's CDR3 is CASSFNPGGGGYTF. Written as DNA, the CDR3 is TGCGCCAGCAGCTTTAACCCAGGGGGCGGTGGCTACACCTTC.

J is TRBJ1-1 and V is TRBV11-3; D possibly corresponds to TRBD1 (6 bases). The CDR3 has 15 amino acids. Looked up from germline, CDR1 is SGHNT and CDR2 is YENEEA. V lost 3 bases, J lost 5 bases, and 16 bases lay in between. CDR3 in DNA: TGTGCCAGCAGCTTTCTCCGGGGGGCTTGGACTGAAGCTTTCTTT. As protein: CASSFLRGAWTEAFF.

V usage is TRBV11-3 and J usage is TRBJ2-5; D possibly corresponds to TRBD1 (6 bases). CDR3 size: 14 residues. The germline gives CDR1 SGHNT, CDR2 YENEEA. V was pared by 5 bases and J by 1 base, with 11 bases between. The CDR3 DNA reads as TGTGCCAGCAGCACCCCGGACAGCCAAGAGACCCAGTACTTC. Translation: CASSTPDSQETQYF.

This chain uses TRBV4-3 with TRBJ2-7; 9 bases fit TRBD1. This CDR3 is 14 amino acids long. CDR1 is LGHNA, CDR2 YSLEER, per germline. V dropped 8 bases and J dropped 7; count of bases not matched to a gene: 12. In DNA, the CDR3 is TGCGCCAGCTCTTGGGGACAGGGCCCGGGGGAGCAGTACTTC. Its translation is CASSWGQGPGEQYF.

The rearrangement uses TRBV5-4 and TRBJ2-7, with 8 bases fitting TRBD2. J gave up 1 base and V 7 bases, and 10 bases lay outside the gene matches. Germline CDR1 and CDR2: SGHNT and YYREEE (reference sequence). The CDR3 is 15 amino acids. In DNA, the CDR3 is TGTGCCAGCTCCTCTAAGACTAGCGTTTCCTACGAGCAGTACTTC. Residues: CASSSKTSVSYEQYF.

This clone was detected only a few times. J is TRBJ2-7 and V is TRBV14; 12 bases agree with TRBD2. Germline-derived CDR1 and CDR2 are SGHDN and FVKESK. The CDR3 extends over 14 amino acids. V shed 6 bases and J 0 bases; nucleotides not matched to a gene: 0. CDR3 in DNA: TGTGCCAGCAGGACTAGCGGGAGCTCCTACGAGCAGTACTTC. This gives the protein CASRTSGSSYEQYF.

The gene calls are TRBV4-1 and TRBJ1-5; maybe TRBD1 (5 bases). The length of the CDR3 is 18 residues. Looked up from germline, CDR1 is MGHRA and CDR2 is YSYEKL. Between the trimmed V and J ends, which lost 3 bases and 0 bases, there was a span of 18 bases. This CDR3 reads CASSHLTDQTYSNQPQHF. CDR3 bases: TGCGCCAGCAGCCACCTGACAGATCAAACCTATAGCAATCAGCCCCAGCATTTT.

The V gene is TRBV30, the J gene TRBJ2-2; D gene unclear. The CDR3 spans 16 residues. V was trimmed by 3 bases and J by 6 bases, leaving 20 bases between them. From germline, CDR1 is GTSNPN and CDR2 SVGIG (reference sequence). This chain's CDR3 is CAWSERLLHRAGELFF. DNA for the CDR3: TGTGCCTGGAGCGAACGTCTTCTTCATCGGGCCGGGGAGCTGTTTTTT.

This chain connects TRBV11-3 to TRBJ2-5, with a tentative D call TRBD2 (6 bases). Germline CDR1 is SGHNT and CDR2 is YENEEA. Between the trimmed V and J ends, which lost 7 bases and 5 bases, there was a span of 20 bases. CDR3 size: 15 residues. The CDR3 DNA is TGTGCCAGCACCCCAGAGGTCGAGGCGGGGGAGACCCAGTACTTC. It specifies CASTPEVEAGETQYF.

The V call is TRBV28, the J call TRBJ2-3, with TRBD1 matching over 7 bases. V was clipped by 5 bases and J by 4 bases; unmatched bases: 3. The germline V gene has CDR1 MDHEN and CDR2 SYDVKM. The CDR3 contains 13 residues. For the CDR3, the DNA is TGTGCCAGCAGTGTTACAGGGGCAGATACGCAGTATTTT. Translating gives CASSVTGADTQYF.

The chain carries TRBV18 and TRBJ2-2, with 9 bases lining up with TRBD1. Germline V lookup: CDR1 KGHSH, CDR2 LQKENI. The CDR3 has 15 residues. Trimming removed 6 bases from V and 3 bases from J; junction bases left unmatched: 5. The CDR3 region is CASSLGQGHTGELFF. The CDR3 bases are TGTGCCAGCTCCCTTGGACAGGGGCACACCGGGGAGCTGTTTTTT.

CDR3 sequence (DNA): TGTGCCAGCAGCGGGACAGCGAACACTGAAGCTTTCTTT. Translated: CASSGTANTEAFF. The rearrangement links TRBV6-4 to TRBJ1-1; 7 positions match TRBD1. Germline values: CDR1 MRHNA, CDR2 SNTAGT. This CDR3 contains 13 residues. The trim removed 6 bases at V and 1 base at J, leaving 2 bases unmatched.

The chain combines TRBV4-3 with TRBJ2-5, with no clear D. V was clipped by 0 bases and J by 0 bases, with 8 bases between them. The V gene's germline CDR1 is LGHNA and CDR2 YSLEER. The CDR3 length is 15 residues. In DNA form, the CDR3 reads TGCGCCAGCAGCCAAGATCGGCGGAACCAAGAGACCCAGTACTTC. Encoded protein: CASSQDRRNQETQYF.

This clone occurred a few times. The chain uses TRBV25-1 and TRBJ2-2; TRBD1 matches at 11 bases. The germline V gene encodes CDR1 MGHDK and CDR2 SYGVNS. V lost 6 bases, J lost 6 bases, and 3 bases stayed unmatched. This CDR3 is 14 amino acids long. As DNA, the CDR3 is TGTGCCAGCAGACGGGGACAGGGGGCCGGGGAGCTGTTTTTT. As protein: CASRRGQGAGELFF.

This clone appeared once. The gene calls are TRBV12-5 and TRBJ2-5; maybe TRBD2 (6 bases). This CDR3 has 17 amino acids. From germline, CDR1 is LGHNT and CDR2 FRNRAP. Deletions cut 5 bases from V and 2 bases from J, with 21 bases between. The CDR3 DNA reads as TGTGCTAGTGGTCCAGGCATTGGGGGAGGTGGACAAGAGACCCAGTACTTC. Its translation: CASGPGIGGGGQETQYF.

Only a few counts were recorded for this clone. The J gene is TRBJ1-2, the V gene TRBV5-4; tentatively, D is TRBD1 (5 bases). This CDR3 comprises 13 residues. Germline CDR1 reads SGHNT; CDR2 reads YYREEE (reference sequence). The ends were cut back, 4 bases at V and 4 bases at J, with 11 bases in the middle. The CDR3 is CASSTDRLYGYTF. CDR3 in DNA: TGTGCCAGCAGCACAGACAGACTCTATGGCTACACCTTC. Filled out from reference TRBV5-4 and TRBJ1-2, the complete variable domain reads ETGVTQSPTHLIKTRGQQVTLRCSSQSGHNTVSWYQQALGQGPQFIFQYYREEENGRGNFPPRFSGLQFPNYSSELNVNALELDDSALYLCASSTDRLYGYTFGSGTRLTVV.

This sequence joins TRBV5-6 and TRBJ1-4; no firm D call. The CDR3 is made up of 16 amino acids. Trimming took off 0 bases at V and 1 base at J, with 10 bases between the two ends. In germline, CDR1 is SGHDT, CDR2 YYEEEE. The CDR3 coding sequence is TGTGCCAGCAGCTTGGCGACCCTAGGAACTAATGAAAAACTGTTTTTT. Its translation: CASSLATLGTNEKLFF. Combining the CDR3 with reference TRBV5-6 and TRBJ1-4 gives the whole variable domain DAGVTQSPTHLIKTRGQQVTLRCSPKSGHDTVSWYQQALGQGPQFIFQYYEEEERQRGNFPDRFSGHQFPNYSSELNVNALLLGDSALYLCASSLATLGTNEKLFFGSGTQLSVL.

V is TRBV9 and J is TRBJ2-1; 9 bases align to TRBD2. Germline values: CDR1 SGDLS, CDR2 YYNGEE. Germline trimming cut 0 bases from V and 4 bases from J; bases unmatched to any gene: 8. The CDR3 is 17 amino acids. The CDR3 is CASSVGAGGPWYNEQFF. The DNA for the CDR3 is TGTGCCAGCAGCGTAGGGGCGGGAGGGCCGTGGTACAATGAGCAGTTCTTC.

V gene TRBV5-5 combines with J gene TRBJ1-4; 8 positions agree with TRBD1. V lost 5 bases and J lost 0; bases outside the gene matches: 15. This CDR3 comprises 19 residues. CDR1 and CDR2 (germline): SGHKS, YYEKEE (reference sequence). CDR3 protein: CASSQRTGHLDATNEKLFF. The CDR3 DNA sequence: TGTGCCAGCAGTCAGAGGACAGGGCATCTCGATGCAACTAATGAAAAACTGTTTTTT.

The chain uses TRBV7-9 and TRBJ2-1; 7 bases match TRBD1. The germline V gene encodes CDR1 SEHNR and CDR2 FQNEAQ (reference sequence). J was trimmed by 4 bases and V by 0 bases; bases with no gene match: 9. The CDR3 totals 17 residues. In DNA, the CDR3 is TGTGCCAGCAGCTTAGCTAAAGACAGGGCCCTATACAATGAGCAGTTCTTC. As protein: CASSLAKDRALYNEQFF.

V is TRBV25-1 and J is TRBJ2-5; D remains unclear. CDR1 is MGHDK, CDR2 SYGVNS, per germline. The length of the CDR3 is 13 residues. Trimming stripped 2 bases from V and 4 bases from J, with 8 bases between. CDR3 nucleotide sequence: TGTGCCAGCAGTGAAGAAAACGGAGAGACCCAGTACTTC. Its protein product is CASSEENGETQYF.